The rows below give T cell receptor beta chains drawn from one sample of a study of blood T cell repertoires in COVID-19. Method: immunoSEQ multiplex PCR; TCRdb's copy keeps in-frame clones and lacks some. The sample yields around 160,000 clones, 88% seen once. The sample comprised PBMCs or T cells enriched from blood (not recorded which). The receptors stem from a woman aged 25 to 45 with acute COVID-19. Both conserved end residues are part of each CDR3. The D gene is left open where the match is weak. Clone size, where shown, is once, few, many, or a class for clones that have expanded.

V gene	D gene	J gene	clone size	CDR3 protein	CDR3 DNA
TRBV7-2	TRBD1	TRBJ2-7	NA	CASSPTGQGNNEQYF	TGTGCCAGCAGCCCCACGGGACAGGGGAACAACGAGCAGTACTTC
TRBV6-2/TRBV6-3	NA	TRBJ1-5	few	CASSYITGGDQPQHF	TGTGCCAGCAGTTATATCACGGGGGGGGATCAGCCCCAGCATTTT
TRBV29-1	NA	TRBJ1-1	NA	CSVEGSMNTEAFF	TGCAGCGTTGAGGGCAGCATGAACACTGAAGCTTTCTTT
TRBV11-2	NA	TRBJ2-7	few	CASSLAPGSSYEQYF	TGTGCCAGCAGCTTAGCCCCGGGATCTTCCTACGAGCAGTACTTC
TRBV2	NA	TRBJ1-1	NA	CASRLQVNTEAFF	TGTGCCAGCAGGCTACAGGTAAACACTGAAGCTTTCTTT
TRBV7-3	NA	TRBJ2-2	NA	CASSSSGANTGELFF	TGTGCCAGCAGCTCCTCGGGGGCGAACACCGGGGAGCTGTTTTTT
TRBV9	NA	TRBJ2-2	NA	CASSAPSFHSTEELFF	TGTGCCAGCAGCGCCCCCTCGTTTCATAGCACCGAGGAGCTGTTTTTT
TRBV20-1	NA	TRBJ1-1	NA	CSASHLLNRDTEAFF	TGCAGTGCTAGTCACCTCCTAAACAGGGACACTGAAGCTTTCTTT
TRBV7-3	NA	TRBJ1-6	once	CASSFLWWDTSNSPLHF	NA
TRBV6-2/TRBV6-3	TRBD2	TRBJ2-3	once	CASSSGRRELGTDTQYF	TGTGCCAGCAGTTCCGGTCGGCGGGAGTTGGGCACAGATACGCAGTATTTT
TRBV5-1	NA	TRBJ1-3	once	CASSLPSEGHSGNTIYF	TGCGCCAGCAGCTTGCCATCAGAGGGACACTCTGGAAACACCATATATTTT
TRBV5-6	NA	TRBJ2-1	NA	CASSLGTWGEQFF	TGTGCCAGCAGCTTGGGGACATGGGGTGAGCAGTTCTTC
TRBV5-1	NA	TRBJ2-7	NA	CASSFASDSRIYEQYF	TGCGCCAGCAGCTTCGCCAGCGACAGTAGGATATACGAGCAGTACTTC
TRBV6-2/TRBV6-3	NA	TRBJ2-3	NA	CASSYSRGTDTQYF	TGTGCCAGCAGTTACTCGAGAGGCACAGATACGCAGTATTTT
TRBV18	NA	TRBJ1-1	once	CASSPQSNTEAFF	TGTGCCAGCTCACCCCAGTCGAACACTGAAGCTTTCTTT
TRBV3-1/TRBV3-2	NA	TRBJ1-2	NA	CASSLSHRDGYTF	TGTGCCAGCAGCCTTAGCCACAGGGACGGCTACACCTTC
TRBV10-3	TRBD1	TRBJ1-5	NA	CAISPGGQPQHF	TGTGCCATCAGCCCAGGGGGTCAGCCCCAGCATTTT
TRBV4-3	TRBD2	TRBJ2-2	NA	CASSPWTSGSDGGELFF	TGCGCCAGCAGCCCATGGACTAGCGGGAGTGATGGCGGGGAGCTGTTTTTT
TRBV5-4	TRBD1	TRBJ1-2	NA	CASSLGGQGVRGDGYTF	TGTGCCAGCAGCTTGGGGGGCCAGGGGGTTAGGGGCGATGGCTACACCTTC
TRBV5-1	NA	TRBJ2-2	NA	CASSSSGGRGGELFF	TGCGCCAGCAGCTCTTCTGGGGGCCGCGGCGGGGAGCTGTTTTTT
TRBV11-2	NA	TRBJ2-5	NA	CASSLQAQETQYF	TGTGCCAGCAGCTTACAGGCCCAAGAGACCCAGTACTTC
TRBV27	NA	TRBJ2-7	NA	CASSSDFFGQNEAQYF	TGTGCCAGCAGTTCGGATTTTTTTGGACAGAACGAAGCGCAGTACTTC
TRBV7-6	TRBD1	TRBJ1-2	few	CASSPGQGANYGYTF	TGTGCCAGCAGCCCAGGACAGGGGGCGAACTATGGCTACACCTTC
TRBV27	TRBD1	TRBJ2-3	NA	CASRPTGSTDTQYF	TGTGCCAGCAGACCGACAGGGTCGACAGATACGCAGTATTTT
TRBV5-4	TRBD2	TRBJ2-7	few	CASSLGVTAGGPSYEQYF	TGTGCCAGCAGCTTAGGGGTTACGGCGGGAGGGCCCTCCTACGAGCAGTACTTC
TRBV23-1	TRBD1	TRBJ1-4	NA	CASSQGFKGQGNEKLFF	TGCGCCAGCAGTCAAGGATTTAAGGGACAGGGGAATGAAAAACTGTTTTTT
TRBV28	NA	TRBJ1-1	NA	CASSLQGPGTEAFF	TGTGCCAGCAGTTTACAGGGGCCAGGCACTGAAGCTTTCTTT
TRBV6-5	NA	TRBJ2-5	NA	CASSRSQGAQETQYF	TGTGCCAGCAGCCGATCACAGGGCGCCCAAGAGACCCAGTACTTC
TRBV4-3	TRBD1	TRBJ1-2	NA	CASSQVPGQGGGYTF	TGCGCCAGCAGCCAAGTTCCGGGACAGGGCGGTGGCTACACCTTC
TRBV7-8	TRBD2	TRBJ2-3	NA	CASSPLGGRNTDTQYF	TGTGCCAGCAGCCCACTAGGCGGGAGAAACACAGATACGCAGTATTTT
TRBV27	TRBD2	TRBJ2-2	once	CASRLAGTGELFF	TGTGCCAGCAGACTAGCGGGGACCGGGGAGCTGTTTTTT
TRBV7-2	NA	TRBJ1-1	NA	CASSLQAPSEAFF	TGTGCCAGCAGCTTACAGGCCCCGTCTGAAGCTTTCTTT
TRBV7-8	TRBD2	TRBJ2-1	NA	CASSLLGGRSSNEQFF	TGTGCCAGCAGCTTACTCGGGGGGAGGTCTAGCAATGAGCAGTTCTTC
TRBV27	TRBD1	TRBJ1-2	NA	CASSPGTGFGYTF	TGTGCCAGCAGTCCCGGGACAGGGTTTGGCTACACCTTC
TRBV19	TRBD1	TRBJ2-2	few	CASSGQGEAGELFF	TGTGCCAGTAGTGGACAGGGGGAGGCCGGGGAGCTGTTTTTT
TRBV6-2/TRBV6-3	TRBD2	TRBJ2-1	NA	CASSNKPGTSGRNEQFF	TGTGCCAGCAGTAACAAACCCGGGACTAGCGGGCGGAATGAGCAGTTCTTC
TRBV14	NA	TRBJ1-2	NA	CASSQDIAGSYGYTF	TGTGCCAGCAGCCAAGATATTGCAGGGTCCTATGGCTACACCTTC
TRBV19	TRBD1	TRBJ2-7	NA	CASRGQGWNEQYF	TGTGCCAGTAGGGGACAGGGGTGGAACGAGCAGTACTTC
TRBV28	TRBD1	TRBJ1-1	NA	CASSWGQNEAFF	TGTGCCAGCAGTTGGGGACAGAATGAAGCTTTCTTT
TRBV4-3	NA	TRBJ2-3	NA	CASSQDSSFLADTQYF	TGCGCCAGCAGCCAAGATTCTTCCTTCCTAGCGGATACGCAGTATTTT
TRBV19	TRBD2	TRBJ2-7	NA	CASSSAGTSEQYF	TGTGCCAGTAGCTCCGCCGGGACTAGCGAGCAGTACTTC
TRBV30	TRBD1	TRBJ1-2	NA	CAWSAQGALGYTF	TGTGCCTGGAGTGCTCAGGGGGCGCTGGGCTACACCTTC
TRBV19	TRBD1	TRBJ2-7	NA	CASSTSGTGRRYEQYF	TGTGCCAGTAGTACCTCCGGGACAGGGAGAAGGTACGAGCAGTACTTC
TRBV7-2	TRBD2	TRBJ2-5	NA	CASSFPDLAGGGETQYF	TGTGCCAGCAGCTTTCCGGACTTAGCGGGAGGCGGGGAGACCCAGTACTTC
TRBV30	NA	TRBJ1-3	once	CAWTGLGHTIYF	TGTGCCTGGACAGGGTTAGGACACACCATATATTTT
TRBV4-1	TRBD1	TRBJ1-4	NA	CASRHTGGTNEKLFF	TGCGCCAGCAGGCACACAGGGGGCACTAATGAAAAACTGTTTTTT
TRBV27	TRBD2	TRBJ2-3	NA	CATYRTSDNTDTQYF	TGTGCCACATACCGGACTAGCGATAACACAGATACGCAGTATTTT
TRBV27	NA	TRBJ2-7	NA	CASSFQGEQYF	TGTGCCAGCAGTTTCCAGGGGGAGCAGTACTTC
TRBV20-1	NA	TRBJ1-3	NA	CSAGGENTIYF	TGCAGTGCTGGGGGGGAAAACACCATATATTTT
TRBV19	TRBD2	TRBJ2-7	NA	CASSILAGASNEQYF	TGTGCCAGTAGTATACTAGCGGGAGCTAGCAACGAGCAGTACTTC
TRBV29-1	NA	TRBJ1-2	NA	CSVEGEGAGRGYTF	TGCAGCGTTGAAGGGGAGGGCGCGGGAAGGGGCTACACCTTC
TRBV5-1	NA	TRBJ2-5	NA	CASSEGGPGETQYF	TGCGCCAGCAGTGAAGGGGGTCCGGGGGAGACCCAGTACTTC
TRBV25-1	NA	TRBJ1-1	NA	CASRGGMAANTEAFF	TGTGCCAGCAGGGGGGGGATGGCGGCGAACACTGAAGCTTTCTTT
TRBV19	TRBD1	TRBJ2-3	NA	CASQLHGTGTDTQYF	TGTGCCAGTCAACTCCACGGGACAGGTACAGATACGCAGTATTTT
TRBV30	TRBD1	TRBJ1-6	few	CAWSVAQGSNSPLHF	TGTGCCTGGAGTGTAGCACAGGGGTCGAATTCACCCCTCCACTTT
TRBV28	NA	TRBJ2-1	NA	CASTLGSTGNEQFF	TGTGCCAGCACCCTAGGGAGTACGGGGAATGAGCAGTTCTTC
TRBV14	NA	TRBJ2-5	NA	CASSQEDEQDLFETQYF	TGTGCCAGCAGCCAAGAAGATGAACAGGATCTTTTCGAGACCCAGTACTTC
TRBV2	NA	TRBJ2-2	NA	CASSVAGGPTGELFF	TGTGCCAGCAGTGTAGCCGGAGGTCCCACCGGGGAGCTGTTTTTT
TRBV20-1	NA	TRBJ2-5	once	CSAREEGTQYF	TGCAGTGCTAGAGAGGAGGGGACCCAGTACTTC
TRBV12-3/TRBV12-4	TRBD1	TRBJ2-7	NA	CASTWDSSYEQYF	TGTGCCAGCACCTGGGACAGTTCCTACGAGCAGTACTTC